These T cell receptor beta chains were read from a single sample in a study of CD8 T cells in ankylosing spondylitis. TCRdb analysed the 5' RACE reads with MiXCR anew, one entry per CDR3 protein. The repertoire holds about 450,000 distinct CDR3 sequences, with roughly 26% as singletons. Source material: blood, either unsorted or a sorted T cell fraction (not recorded which). These receptors came from a male donor with ankylosing spondylitis. CDR3s include the opening cysteine and the closing phenylalanine or tryptophan. The D gene is left open where the match is weak. Where a row states a size, it is once, few, many or the class of an expanded clone; other rows omit it.

D gene: NA; J gene: TRBJ2-5; V gene: TRBV6-1; clone size: NA; CDR3 protein: CASGLQSGQTQYF; CDR3 DNA: TGTGCCAGCGGGCTCCAAAGCGGACAGACCCAGTACTTC
D gene: TRBD2; J gene: TRBJ2-1; V gene: TRBV20-1; clone size: NA; CDR3 protein: CSAPRTSIYNEQFF; CDR3 DNA: TGCAGTGCTCCTCGGACTAGCATCTACAATGAGCAGTTCTTC
D gene: NA; J gene: TRBJ2-1; V gene: TRBV27; clone size: NA; CDR3 protein: CASRPAVERHEQFF; CDR3 DNA: TGTGCCAGCAGACCGGCGGTAGAGCGTCATGAGCAGTTCTTC
D gene: NA; J gene: TRBJ1-3; V gene: TRBV5-1; clone size: many; CDR3 protein: CASSLDVVHSGNTIYF; CDR3 DNA: TGCGCCAGCAGCTTGGATGTGGTTCACTCTGGAAACACCATATATTTT
D gene: NA; J gene: TRBJ1-5; V gene: TRBV20-1; clone size: NA; CDR3 protein: CSVQRDGHYSNQPQHF; CDR3 DNA: TGCAGTGTCCAAAGAGACGGTCACTATAGCAATCAGCCCCAGCATTTT
D gene: NA; J gene: TRBJ2-1; V gene: TRBV6-2/TRBV6-3; clone size: few; CDR3 protein: CASSQGSEQFF; CDR3 DNA: TGTGCCAGCAGCCAGGGGTCTGAGCAGTTCTTC
D gene: TRBD1; J gene: TRBJ2-2; V gene: TRBV18; clone size: NA; CDR3 protein: CASSPPGQGLTGELFF; CDR3 DNA: TGTGCCAGCTCACCACCGGGACAGGGGTTGACCGGGGAGCTGTTTTTT
D gene: NA; J gene: TRBJ2-1; V gene: TRBV6-1; clone size: many; CDR3 protein: CASSDPGNNEQFF; CDR3 DNA: TGTGCCAGCAGTGATCCAGGTAACAATGAGCAGTTCTTC
D gene: NA; J gene: TRBJ2-7; V gene: TRBV5-1; clone size: NA; CDR3 protein: CASSVAGPYEQYF; CDR3 DNA: TGCGCCAGCAGCGTGGCAGGACCCTACGAGCAGTACTTC
D gene: TRBD2; J gene: TRBJ2-1; V gene: TRBV20-1; clone size: few; CDR3 protein: CSARVAGGSSYNEQFF; CDR3 DNA: TGCAGTGCTAGAGTTGCGGGAGGGAGCTCCTACAATGAGCAGTTCTTC
D gene: NA; J gene: TRBJ2-2; V gene: TRBV3-1; clone size: NA; CDR3 protein: CACSQDRTATGELFF; CDR3 DNA: TGTGCCTGCAGCCAAGATCGGACAGCTACCGGGGAGCTGTTTTTT
D gene: TRBD2; J gene: TRBJ2-1; V gene: TRBV2; clone size: NA; CDR3 protein: CASSGGTRASGRGHEQFF; CDR3 DNA: TGTGCCAGCAGTGGGGGAACGAGGGCTAGCGGGAGAGGGCATGAGCAGTTCTTC
D gene: NA; J gene: TRBJ2-2; V gene: TRBV2; clone size: NA; CDR3 protein: CASSLGGGPNTGELFF; CDR3 DNA: TGTGCCAGCAGCCTAGGGGGGGGACCGAACACCGGGGAGCTGTTTTTT
D gene: NA; J gene: TRBJ2-5; V gene: TRBV5-1; clone size: few; CDR3 protein: CASSLATARGETQYF; CDR3 DNA: TGCGCCAGCAGCTTGGCCACAGCGCGAGGGGAGACCCAGTACTTC
D gene: NA; J gene: TRBJ2-1; V gene: TRBV20-1; clone size: NA; CDR3 protein: CSASGADRNEQFF; CDR3 DNA: TGCAGTGCTAGCGGGGCCGATAGAAATGAGCAGTTCTTC
D gene: NA; J gene: TRBJ2-2; V gene: TRBV10-3; clone size: NA; CDR3 protein: CAIKGGPGRVPTGELFF; CDR3 DNA: TGTGCCATCAAAGGGGGGCCGGGCAGGGTGCCCACCGGGGAGCTGTTTTTT
D gene: NA; J gene: TRBJ1-6; V gene: TRBV5-1; clone size: NA; CDR3 protein: CASSWAATGSNSPLHF; CDR3 DNA: TGCGCCAGCAGCTGGGCAGCAACAGGGTCAAATTCACCCCTCCACTTT
D gene: TRBD2; J gene: TRBJ2-5; V gene: TRBV7-2; clone size: NA; CDR3 protein: CASSRNSGGNQETQYF; CDR3 DNA: TGTGCCAGCAGCCGGAATAGCGGGGGAAACCAAGAGACCCAGTACTTC
D gene: TRBD1; J gene: TRBJ2-7; V gene: TRBV18; clone size: NA; CDR3 protein: CASSLDRGKYF; CDR3 DNA: TGTGCCAGCTCGCTGGACAGGGGGAAGTACTTC
D gene: NA; J gene: TRBJ2-1; V gene: TRBV7-9; clone size: NA; CDR3 protein: CASSLGLGRNEQFF; CDR3 DNA: TGTGCCAGCAGCTTAGGGTTGGGCCGCAATGAGCAGTTCTTC
D gene: TRBD1; J gene: TRBJ1-1; V gene: TRBV29-1; clone size: NA; CDR3 protein: CSVFGTGRTQIEAFF; CDR3 DNA: TGCAGCGTTTTCGGGACAGGGAGGACACAAATTGAAGCTTTCTTT
D gene: NA; J gene: TRBJ1-2; V gene: TRBV20-1; clone size: few; CDR3 protein: CSASDRLTGYTF; CDR3 DNA: TGCAGTGCTAGCGACAGGTTAACCGGCTACACCTTC
D gene: TRBD1; J gene: TRBJ2-2; V gene: TRBV5-1; clone size: few; CDR3 protein: CASTVGQPNTGELFF; CDR3 DNA: TGCGCCAGCACAGTGGGACAGCCGAACACCGGGGAGCTGTTTTTT
D gene: NA; J gene: TRBJ2-3; V gene: TRBV2; clone size: NA; CDR3 protein: CASSGNNPDTQYF; CDR3 DNA: TGTGCCAGCAGTGGAAACAACCCAGATACGCAGTATTTT
D gene: NA; J gene: TRBJ1-1; V gene: TRBV20-1; clone size: few; CDR3 protein: CSAEGGQAAGEAFF; CDR3 DNA: TGCAGTGCTGAGGGGGGGCAGGCCGCGGGTGAAGCTTTCTTT
D gene: NA; J gene: TRBJ2-7; V gene: TRBV20-1; clone size: NA; CDR3 protein: CSARGRYVYEQYF; CDR3 DNA: TGCAGTGCTAGAGGTAGATACGTCTACGAGCAGTACTTC
D gene: NA; J gene: TRBJ2-1; V gene: TRBV29-1; clone size: few; CDR3 protein: CSVDRSGNEQFF; CDR3 DNA: TGCAGCGTTGATCGGTCCGGCAATGAGCAGTTCTTC
D gene: NA; J gene: TRBJ2-3; V gene: TRBV6-2/TRBV6-3; clone size: many; CDR3 protein: CATYPEGGLSDTQYF; CDR3 DNA: TGTGCCACCTATCCCGAGGGGGGCCTATCAGATACGCAGTATTTT
D gene: NA; J gene: TRBJ2-1; V gene: TRBV24-1; clone size: NA; CDR3 protein: CATSGRDWGRSSGSYNEQFF; CDR3 DNA: TGTGCCACCAGTGGGCGGGACTGGGGGAGGTCAAGCGGCTCCTACAATGAGCAGTTCTTC
D gene: NA; J gene: TRBJ1-1; V gene: TRBV30; clone size: NA; CDR3 protein: CAWRSEENTEAFF; CDR3 DNA: TGTGCCTGGAGGAGCGAGGAGAACACTGAAGCTTTCTTT
D gene: NA; J gene: TRBJ2-1; V gene: TRBV7-8; clone size: NA; CDR3 protein: CASSLVRSPHNEQFF; CDR3 DNA: TGTGCCAGCAGCTTAGTCCGGTCCCCCCACAATGAGCAGTTCTTC
D gene: NA; J gene: TRBJ2-6; V gene: TRBV9; clone size: few; CDR3 protein: CASSTYSSGANVLTF; CDR3 DNA: TGTGCCAGCAGCACCTACAGCTCTGGGGCCAACGTCCTGACTTTC
D gene: NA; J gene: TRBJ1-2; V gene: TRBV7-2; clone size: few; CDR3 protein: CASSLGAFPYGYTF; CDR3 DNA: TGTGCCAGCAGCTTGGGGGCCTTCCCCTATGGCTACACCTTC
D gene: TRBD2; J gene: TRBJ2-1; V gene: TRBV5-6; clone size: many; CDR3 protein: CASSWQRERRRNEQFF; CDR3 DNA: TGTGCCAGCAGCTGGCAGCGGGAGCGTCGGAGGAATGAGCAGTTCTTC
D gene: NA; J gene: TRBJ1-1; V gene: TRBV30; clone size: NA; CDR3 protein: CAWSLTVSGTEAFF; CDR3 DNA: TGTGCCTGGAGCTTAACGGTGTCTGGGACTGAAGCTTTCTTT
D gene: NA; J gene: TRBJ2-2; V gene: TRBV28; clone size: many; CDR3 protein: CASIGDTGELFF; CDR3 DNA: TGTGCCAGCATAGGGGACACCGGGGAGCTGTTTTTT
D gene: TRBD2; J gene: TRBJ2-3; V gene: TRBV24-1; clone size: NA; CDR3 protein: CATSDPSGNGDTQYF; CDR3 DNA: TGTGCCACCAGTGATCCGAGCGGGAATGGGGATACGCAGTATTTT
D gene: NA; J gene: TRBJ2-1; V gene: TRBV9; clone size: few; CDR3 protein: CASSVGTAGHEQFF; CDR3 DNA: TGTGCCAGCAGCGTAGGGACGGCGGGACATGAGCAGTTCTTC
D gene: TRBD2; J gene: TRBJ2-3; V gene: TRBV5-1; clone size: few; CDR3 protein: CASSPSGIGLYTQYF; CDR3 DNA: TGCGCCAGCAGCCCTAGCGGGATAGGACTTTATACGCAGTATTTT
D gene: NA; J gene: TRBJ1-1; V gene: TRBV12-3/TRBV12-4; clone size: few; CDR3 protein: CASSPPIGRAFF; CDR3 DNA: TGTGCCAGCAGTCCTCCGATAGGGCGAGCTTTCTTT
D gene: NA; J gene: TRBJ2-7; V gene: TRBV20-1; clone size: few; CDR3 protein: CMTLSGYEQYF; CDR3 DNA: TGCATGACCCTAAGCGGCTACGAGCAGTACTTC
D gene: NA; J gene: TRBJ2-5; V gene: TRBV7-2; clone size: few; CDR3 protein: CASSRGYSTETQYF; CDR3 DNA: TGTGCCAGCAGCCGAGGTTATTCTACGGAGACCCAGTACTTC
D gene: NA; J gene: TRBJ2-7; V gene: TRBV7-2; clone size: few; CDR3 protein: CASSLGWFSYEQYF; CDR3 DNA: TGTGCCAGCAGCTTAGGATGGTTTTCCTACGAGCAGTACTTC
D gene: NA; J gene: TRBJ2-2; V gene: TRBV10-2; clone size: NA; CDR3 protein: CASSTDFGGELFF; CDR3 DNA: TGCGCCAGCAGCACCGACTTTGGCGGGGAGCTGTTTTTT
D gene: NA; J gene: TRBJ2-5; V gene: TRBV20-1; clone size: NA; CDR3 protein: CSPPRPGIGGETQYF; CDR3 DNA: TGCAGTCCCCCACGACCCGGGATTGGGGGTGAGACCCAGTACTTC
D gene: TRBD1; J gene: TRBJ2-3; V gene: TRBV5-4; clone size: few; CDR3 protein: CASSSKGATDTQYF; CDR3 DNA: TGTGCCAGCAGTTCTAAGGGGGCCACAGATACGCAGTATTTT
D gene: NA; J gene: TRBJ2-6; V gene: TRBV29-1; clone size: NA; CDR3 protein: CSVETTGANVLTF; CDR3 DNA: TGCAGCGTCGAAACGACCGGGGCCAACGTCCTGACTTTC
D gene: NA; J gene: TRBJ2-2; V gene: TRBV7-2; clone size: few; CDR3 protein: CASSPGGVGTGELFF; CDR3 DNA: TGTGCCAGCAGCCCGGGTGGGGTGGGGACCGGGGAGCTGTTTTTT
D gene: NA; J gene: TRBJ1-6; V gene: TRBV20-1; clone size: NA; CDR3 protein: CSAAGFGSYNSPLHF; CDR3 DNA: TGCAGTGCCGCAGGGTTTGGATCCTATAATTCACCCCTCCACTTT
D gene: TRBD2; J gene: TRBJ2-7; V gene: TRBV5-1; clone size: NA; CDR3 protein: CASSLVFSGRSQEQYF; CDR3 DNA: TGCGCCAGCAGCTTGGTCTTTAGCGGGAGATCGCAGGAGCAGTACTTC
D gene: NA; J gene: TRBJ2-3; V gene: TRBV5-1; clone size: many; CDR3 protein: CASSLGTQTERWYF; CDR3 DNA: TGCGCCAGCAGCTTGGGGACCCAGACAGAAAGGTGGTATTTT
D gene: NA; J gene: TRBJ1-2; V gene: TRBV5-1; clone size: few; CDR3 protein: CASSGLGTAWGYTF; CDR3 DNA: TGCGCCAGCAGCGGACTAGGGACCGCATGGGGCTACACCTTC
D gene: NA; J gene: TRBJ2-1; V gene: TRBV28; clone size: few; CDR3 protein: CASSFRLGYNEQFF; CDR3 DNA: TGTGCCAGCAGTTTTCGACTAGGGTACAATGAGCAGTTCTTC